One and the same sample provided the 7 T cell receptor beta chains below, sequenced in a study of a mutant IDH1 vaccine in newly diagnosed glioma. Their antigens remain unidentified. Sample time point: week 35, safety follow-up. Vaccine doses each comprised 300 ug of mutant IDH1 20-mer peptide, with topical imiquimod. Using immunoSEQ multiplex PCR, the repertoire was profiled, and TCRdb retains in-frame clones only, with some absent. The table shows tens of thousands of clones, with under 85% occurring only once. This specimen was PBMCs, taken from a glioma patient whose treatment included an IDH1 peptide vaccine. Source of these receptors: a man over 45 with glioma.

This sequence joins TRBV10-2 and TRBJ1-1; 10 positions match TRBD1. The CDR3 totals 14 residues. CDR1 WSHSY and CDR2 SAAADI come from the germline V gene. Trimming took 4 bases from V and 3 from J; bases not matched to a gene: 2. The CDR3 nucleotides are TGCGCCAGCAGTGTGGACAGGGGGTACACTGAAGCTTTCTTT. It translates to CASSVDRGYTEAFF.

A single count supports this clone. The genes are TRBV19 and TRBJ1-2; D perhaps matches TRBD1 (5 bases). The germline CDR1 and CDR2 sequences are LNHDA and SQIVND (reference sequence). The V end was cut by 3 bases, the J end by 8 bases, with 16 bases between. The CDR3 spans 14 residues. The CDR3 is CASSISRGGGGYTF. CDR3 nucleotide sequence: TGTGCCAGTAGTATCTCTAGGGGAGGAGGAGGCTACACCTTC.

The genes are TRBV7-9 and TRBJ1-5; the match to TRBD1 covers 7 bases. The trim removed 5 bases at V and 5 bases at J, leaving 6 bases unmatched. Germline loops: CDR1 SEHNR, CDR2 FQNEAQ (reference sequence). The CDR3 runs 14 residues. The CDR3 loop reads CASSPDRVDQPQHF. The CDR3 DNA reads as TGTGCCAGCAGCCCAGACAGGGTTGATCAGCCCCAGCATTTT. Complete variable domain (other parts from reference TRBV7-9 and TRBJ1-5): DTGVSQNPRHKITKRGQNVTFRCDPISEHNRLYWYRQTLGQGPEFLTYFQNEAQLEKSRLLSDRFSAERPKGSFSTLEIQRTEQGDSAMYLCASSPDRVDQPQHFGDGTRLSIL.

This clone has only a few counts. The genes are TRBV30 and TRBJ2-2; the match to TRBD2 covers 7 bases. Germline CDR1 and CDR2: GTSNPN and SVGIG (reference sequence). V was pared by 2 bases and J by 6 bases, with 6 bases of the junction left unmatched. The CDR3 has 14 residues. The CDR3 DNA reads TGTGCCTGGAGTATGCGGGGGTGGGCCGGGGAGCTGTTTTTT. It specifies CAWSMRGWAGELFF.

The chain combines TRBV5-1 with TRBJ1-3; D ambiguous. This CDR3 spans 16 amino acids. The germline V and J ends were trimmed by 0 bases and 3 bases, with 13 bases remaining between them. Germline CDR1 and CDR2: SGHRS and YFSETQ. The DNA of the CDR3 is TGCGCCAGCAGCTTGGAGTGGTCGGGGAATGGAAACACCATATATTTT. Protein product: CASSLEWSGNGNTIYF.

The chain uses TRBV27 and TRBJ2-7; perhaps D is TRBD1 or TRBD2 (6 bases each). The CDR3 consists of 12 residues. Germline loops: CDR1 MNHEY, CDR2 SMNVEV (reference sequence). Trimming left V 3 bases short and J 10 bases short, with 13 bases between. The CDR3 here is CASSLPRGLQYF. CDR3 nucleotides: TGTGCCAGCAGTTTGCCACGGGGGCTACAGTACTTC.

CDR3 loop: CASRSWGSNQPQHF. The CDR3 nucleotides read TGTGCAAGTCGCTCCTGGGGGTCCAATCAGCCCCAGCATTTT. The chain links TRBV12-2 to TRBJ1-5. TRBV12-2 is reported as a pseudogene. This CDR3 has 14 residues.